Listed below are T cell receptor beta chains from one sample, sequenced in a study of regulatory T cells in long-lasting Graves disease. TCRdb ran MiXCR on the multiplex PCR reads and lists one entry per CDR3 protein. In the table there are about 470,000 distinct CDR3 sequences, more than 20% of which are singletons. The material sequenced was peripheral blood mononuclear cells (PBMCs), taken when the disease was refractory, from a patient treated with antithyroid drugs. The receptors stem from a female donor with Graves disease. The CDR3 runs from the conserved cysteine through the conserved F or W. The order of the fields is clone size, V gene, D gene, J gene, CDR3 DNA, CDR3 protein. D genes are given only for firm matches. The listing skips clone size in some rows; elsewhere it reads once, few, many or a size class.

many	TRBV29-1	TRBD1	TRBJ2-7	TGCAGCGTTGCACAGGGGAGAACCTACGAGCAGTACTTC	CSVAQGRTYEQYF
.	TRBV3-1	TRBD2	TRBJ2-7	TGTGCCAGCCTTGGGGGAGGGCCTCTCTACGAGCAGTACTTC	CASLGGGPLYEQYF
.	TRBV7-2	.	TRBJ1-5	TGTGCCAGCAGCGAGGACATCGAAGTGACTCAGCCCCAGCATTTT	CASSEDIEVTQPQHF
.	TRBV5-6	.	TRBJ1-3	TGTGCCAGCAGCCTAAAGCGGGGATCTGGAAACACCATATATTTT	CASSLKRGSGNTIYF
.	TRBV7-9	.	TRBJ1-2	TGTGCCAGCAGCTTAGTCACTACCCCCACTGGCTACACCTTC	CASSLVTTPTGYTF
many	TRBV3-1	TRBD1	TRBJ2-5	TGTGCCAGCAGCCAAGTCGGGACAGGGGAAGAGACCCAGTACTTC	CASSQVGTGEETQYF
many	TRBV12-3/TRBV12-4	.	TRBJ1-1	TGTGCCAGCAGACCGACAGCAGATCCTATGAACACTGAAGCTTTCTTT	CASRPTADPMNTEAFF
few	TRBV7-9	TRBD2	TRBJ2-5	TGTGCCAGCAGCGCACTAGCGGCCCAAGAGACCCAGTACTTC	CASSALAAQETQYF
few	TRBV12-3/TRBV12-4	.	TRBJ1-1	TGTGCCAGCAGTTTACAAGGGCCGGGGGCTTTCTTT	CASSLQGPGAFF
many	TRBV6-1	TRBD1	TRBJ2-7	TGTGCCAGCAGTGAACAAGGGGGCGCGTTCTACGAGCAGTACTTC	CASSEQGGAFYEQYF
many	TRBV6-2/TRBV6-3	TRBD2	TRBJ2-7	TGTGCCAGCAGTTCGGGACTAGCGGGAGATATCGAGCAGTACTTC	CASSSGLAGDIEQYF
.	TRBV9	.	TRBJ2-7	TGTGCCAGCAGCGTTGCGTCGACCGCCTACGAGCAGTACTTC	CASSVASTAYEQYF
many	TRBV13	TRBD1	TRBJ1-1	TGTGCCAGCAGCCCCCCCGAACAGGGGAATACTGAAGCTTTCTTT	CASSPPEQGNTEAFF
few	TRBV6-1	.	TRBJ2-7	TGTGCCAGCAGAGGGGCCGGCTCCTACGAGCAGTACTTC	CASRGAGSYEQYF
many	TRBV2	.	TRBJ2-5	TGTGCCAGCAGTGAACTGAGGGGATCTGAAGAGACCCAGTACTTC	CASSELRGSEETQYF
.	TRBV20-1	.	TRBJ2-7	TGCAGTGCTCTCTCGGGACTCAGGAGGGTCGAGGAGCAGTACTTC	CSALSGLRRVEEQYF
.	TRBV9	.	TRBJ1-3	TGTGCCAGCAGCGGTAGCTTAATCGGAAACACCATATATTTT	CASSGSLIGNTIYF
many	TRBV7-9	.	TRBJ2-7	TGTGCCAGCAGCTTACCAGGGAGCTCCTACGAGCAGTACTTC	CASSLPGSSYEQYF